This entry describes one TCR beta chain. Its antigen is currently not known. No much larger clone exists at a distance of one base, and base qualities are not known. The source of the sample is a study of graft-versus-host responses after intestinal transplantation (dated by TCRdb to 2020 to 2023). In terms of the full investigation: Multivisceral, liver-intestinal, or isolated intestinal transplants were received by the recipients. Every recipient was given anti-thymocyte globulin induction, then maintenance tacrolimus and steroids for 3 to 4 years. After intestinal transplantation, graft-versus-host and host-versus-graft alloreactive T cell clones in the graft, circulation and bone marrow were tracked using bulk TCR-beta CDR3 sequencing. Alloreactive clones were identified by sequencing pre-transplant mixed lymphocyte reaction products and comparing them with unstimulated pre-transplant donor and recipient T cells. The cohort enrolled 20 to 30 intestinal transplant recipients, one of whom was a retransplant, and a few patients without pretransplant specimens were excluded. Donor T cell macrochimerism was defined as a peak of at least 4% donor T cells among recipient peripheral blood mononuclear cells. Rather than going through the commercial service, samples from three later patients were sequenced in-house on an Illumina MiSeq and processed with MiXCR. Results and caveats for the whole study, not just this receptor: In the allografts of patients with donor T cell macrochimerism, GvH to HvG T cell clonal ratios were high. Early after transplant, peak levels of circulating GvH clones were associated with declines in HvG clones. Conclusions were limited by the relatively low number and heterogeneity of intestinal transplant patients. GvH clones were found in recipient bone marrow, and some of the GvH clones appeared earlier in ileal mucosa or blood, which is consistent with an intestinal mucosal origin.

Blood samples were collected up to 4 times in the first month after transplant and then at least monthly when available. Preparation of the library involved the immunoSEQ multiplex PCR assay. Adaptive Biotechnologies carried out high-throughput TCR-beta CDR3 sequencing of genomic DNA for most patients. As for the original processing: Adaptive's ImmunoSEQ software supplied the TCR sequencing data for 15 to 20 patients, while MiXCR and VDJtools were used to process three other patients. CDR3 nucleotide sequences shared between donor and recipient were removed because their origin could not be assigned. To count as alloreactive, a clone needed at least 2-fold expansion over unstimulated cells and a minimum CFSE-low frequency of 0.002% (template counts) or 0.001% (read counts). Clones detected in sequenced pre-transplant spleen, lymph node, or MLR CFSE-low populations of the donor or recipient were defined as mappable. The cumulative frequency of alloreactive clones was calculated as a percentage of all sequences, weighted by copy number. Not all clones reach the TCRdb copy of this immuneACCESS table, which keeps in-frame sequences only. Checked studies attribute under half of the gap to unresolved V genes and leave the rest unexplained. That table is the source of V, J and clone size, and D and trimming were worked out from the DNA. This sample holds approximately 74,000 clones; over 80% were observed only once. 0.65% to 0.75% of the sample belongs to the ten largest clones.

Looking up the germline V gene yields CDR1 SGHRS and CDR2 YFSETQ. The CDR3 holds 16 amino acids from the cysteine to the phenylalanine. Kept here is only the CDR3 DNA, which spans 48 bases and is read in frame from base 1. Compared with germline, V lacks 2 bases and J lacks 0 bases; bases without a gene match: 6. The V and J segments used are TRBV5-1 and TRBJ2-3, with 7 central nucleotides matching TRBD2. The receptor was isolated from a human patient who received an intestinal transplant, so some T cells may come from the graft donor. The sample here was PBMCs, taken 98 days after intestinal transplantation. The CDR3 loop reads CASSFSSGASTDTQYF. The base sequence is TGCGCCAGCAGCTTTTCGAGCGGGGCTAGCACAGATACGCAGTATTTT. The variable domain in full, with residues beyond the CDR3 obtained from the reference TRBV5-1 and TRBJ2-3 genes, is KAGVTQTPRYLIKTRGQQVTLSCSPISGHRSVSWYQQTPGQGLQFLFEYFSETQRNKGNFPGRFSGRQFSNSRSEMNVSTLELGDSALYLCASSFSSGASTDTQYFGPGTRLTVL.